This T cell receptor (beta chain) was recovered during a study of blood T cell repertoires in COVID-19. Study-level background: Some COVID-19 samples were acute and others convalescent; all came from the United States, Italy and Spain. Nucleic acid was either cDNA or gDNA, and it came from T cells, B-cell-depleted T cells, or PBMCs.

J gave up 0 bases and V 6 bases, and 2 bases lay outside the gene matches. The CDR3 contains 14 residues. CDR1 is MNHEY and CDR2 is SVGAGI in the germline V gene. Sequencing was performed with immunoSEQ multiplex PCR; in TCRdb, only in-frame clones are kept and a portion is missing. The sample yields around 130,000 clones, approximately 87% seen once. Input material: peripheral blood. The source is a man in his 70s with active COVID-19. The rearrangement joins TRBV6-5 to TRBJ1-3; 7 nucleotides align to TRBD1. CDR3 residues: CASRRDSSGNTIYF. In DNA form, the CDR3 reads TGTGCCAGCAGGCGGGACAGCTCTGGAAACACCATATATTTT.